These 30 T cell receptor beta chains originate from one sample sequenced in a study of OX40 agonist ivuxolimab in advanced cancers. Repertoires were generated with immunoSEQ multiplex PCR, while TCRdb's copy carries only in-frame clones and drops some. The sample consists of 35,000 to 50,000 clones, approximately 90% of them appearing once. Specimen: CD4+ or CD8+ T cells sorted from blood, collected in a trial of the OX40 agonist ivuxolimab. The receptors derive from an adult with an advanced solid tumor such as melanoma, head and neck, liver or kidney cancer.

This rearrangement joins TRBV11-3 to TRBJ2-3, with D possibly being TRBD2 (6 bases). CDR1 is SGHNT and CDR2 is YENEEA in the germline V gene. The CDR3 is 13 residues long. The ends were cut back, 5 bases at V and 9 bases at J, with 15 bases in the middle. The CDR3 region has the DNA TGTGCCAGCAGCCGAACGCAGGAGGGGACGCAGTATTTT. As protein: CASSRTQEGTQYF.

The V and J genes are TRBV7-9 and TRBJ1-1, with TRBD1 as a possible D gene (5 bases). The germline V gene has CDR1 SEHNR and CDR2 FQNEAQ (reference sequence). With 7 bases removed from V and 5 bases from J, the gap between germline ends came to 20 bases. The CDR3 has 15 amino acids. CDR3 loop: CASTLYRQGGTEAFF. CDR3 DNA sequence: TGTGCCAGCACCCTCTATAGGCAGGGAGGGACTGAAGCTTTCTTT.

This chain uses TRBV7-9 with TRBJ2-1; tentatively, D is TRBD2 (6 bases). V lost 6 bases and J 6 bases, leaving 9 bases between the germline ends. CDR1 and CDR2 (germline): SEHNR, FQNEAQ (reference sequence). CDR3 length equals 12 residues. The CDR3 DNA sequence: TGTGCCAGCAGTCCGGAGGGCAATGAGCAGTTCTTC. Translated: CASSPEGNEQFF. The full variable domain, with the rest looked up from reference TRBV7-9 and TRBJ2-1, is DTGVSQNPRHKITKRGQNVTFRCDPISEHNRLYWYRQTLGQGPEFLTYFQNEAQLEKSRLLSDRFSAERPKGSFSTLEIQRTEQGDSAMYLCASSPEGNEQFFGPGTRLTVL.

The chain links TRBV7-2 to TRBJ1-1, with D tentatively TRBD1 (5 bases). The germline V gene encodes CDR1 SGHTA and CDR2 FQGNSA. The CDR3 extends over 15 amino acids. Trimming took 1 base from V and 0 from J, leaving 9 bases between them. The CDR3 sequence is CASSLGDGMNTEAFF. The CDR3 nucleotides are TGTGCCAGCAGCTTAGGGGACGGGATGAACACTGAAGCTTTCTTT.

V and J are TRBV15 and TRBJ2-7; no firm D call. The CDR3 length is 16 residues. With 0 bases removed from V and 3 bases from J, the gap between germline ends came to 15 bases. Germline CDR1 reads LNHNV; CDR2 reads YYDKDF (reference sequence). The CDR3 DNA sequence: TGTGCCACCAGCAGAGATACGGCAGAGAATTTCTACGAGCAGTACTTC. Translating it yields CATSRDTAENFYEQYF.

The rearrangement uses TRBV18 and TRBJ1-5; 9 bases are shared with TRBD1. The CDR3 totals 16 residues. Germline-derived CDR1 and CDR2 are KGHSH and LQKENI. Germline trimming cut 5 bases from V and 2 bases from J; bases unmatched to any gene: 7. In DNA, the CDR3 is TGTGCCAGCTCAAGAACAGGGGGCGCCGGCAATCAGCCCCAGCATTTT. This codes for CASSRTGGAGNQPQHF.

This clone was seen only a few times. DNA of the CDR3: TGTGCCAGCAGCCAAGTAATAGAATCACCCCTCCACTTT. The encoded protein is CASSQVIESPLHF. The chain uses TRBV4-2 and TRBJ1-6; D call uncertain. CDR3 length: 13 residues. Trimming stripped 1 base from V and 10 bases from J, with 8 bases between. Per the germline V gene, CDR1 is LGHNA and CDR2 is YNFKEQ.

The chain joins TRBV28 to TRBJ1-1; 9 bases align to TRBD1. This CDR3 has 14 residues. CDR1 and CDR2 from the germline V gene are MDHEN and SYDVKM. V lost 4 bases, J lost 8 bases, and 8 bases stayed unmatched. CDR3 sequence: CASSYPGQGREAFF. CDR3 bases: TGTGCCAGCAGTTACCCCGGACAGGGGCGAGAAGCTTTCTTT.

The rearrangement links TRBV7-8 to TRBJ1-4, with TRBD1 matching over 7 bases. Trimming at V came to 0 bases and at J to 5 bases, leaving 3 bases not matched to a gene. Germline-derived CDR1 and CDR2 are SGHVS and FQNEAQ. The CDR3 covers 15 residues. CDR3 bases: TGTGCCAGCAGCTTAGCAACGACAGGGAATGAAAAACTGTTTTTT. It yields the protein CASSLATTGNEKLFF.

This clone was seen a single time. The chain has TRBV7-3 and TRBJ2-1, with 11 bases aligning to TRBD2. The germline V gene has CDR1 SGHTA and CDR2 FQGTGA. This CDR3 has 17 amino acids. V lost 0 bases and J lost 0; bases outside the gene matches: 1. The CDR3 loop is CASSLTSGGASYNEQFF. The CDR3 nucleotides are TGTGCCAGCAGCTTAACTAGCGGGGGGGCCTCCTACAATGAGCAGTTCTTC. The full variable domain, with the rest looked up from reference TRBV7-3 and TRBJ2-1, is GAGVSQTPSNKVTEKGKYVELRCDPISGHTALYWYRQSLGQGPEFLIYFQGTGAADDSGLPNDRFFAVRPEGSVSTLKIQRTERGDSAVYLCASSLTSGGASYNEQFFGPGTRLTVL.

CDR3 nucleotide sequence: TGCGCCAGCAGCCCCCCAGGTTCCTATGGCTACACCTTC. Encoded protein: CASSPPGSYGYTF. The chain couples TRBV5-1 to TRBJ1-2; D uncertain. Trimming removed 4 bases from V and 4 bases from J, with 11 bases in between. Germline-derived CDR1 and CDR2 are SGHRS and YFSETQ. The CDR3 runs to 13 residues.

The chain carries TRBV5-1 and TRBJ1-2; 7 bases map to TRBD1. The CDR3 consists of 13 residues. Looked up from germline, CDR1 is SGHRS and CDR2 is YFSETQ. The V segment lost 4 bases and the J segment 2 bases; nucleotides outside the gene matches: 2. CDR3 DNA: TGCGCCAGCAGCCCGGGACAGAACTATGGCTACACCTTC. Protein: CASSPGQNYGYTF.

This clone was seen once. The chain has TRBV6-5 and TRBJ1-1; D is possibly TRBD1 (5 bases). The V end was cut by 2 bases, the J end by 9 bases, with 13 bases between. CDR1 and CDR2 (germline): MNHEY, SVGAGI. The CDR3 runs to 13 residues. CDR3 DNA sequence: TGTGCCAGCAGTTACACGGGGGTTAGTCAAGCTTTCTTT. Amino acid sequence: CASSYTGVSQAFF.

The sample holds one count of this clone. The CDR3 does not end in the conserved phenylalanine or tryptophan, so this is likely a read error. The DNA is left out, because the CDR3 cannot be placed on it with certainty; the CDR3 is given as TCRdb lists it. The chain links TRBV2 to TRBJ2-7; the table calls TRBD2, which could not be checked here. With termini counted, the CDR3 has 13 amino acids. CDR1 is SNHLY and CDR2 is FYNNEI in the germline V gene. CDR3 in amino acids: CASSPRTSGGAVH.

This chain connects TRBV11-2 to TRBJ1-1; D possibly corresponds to TRBD1 (6 bases). There are 15 residues in the CDR3. V lost 5 bases and J lost 9, with 22 bases in between. Germline CDR1 and CDR2: SGHAT and FQNNGV. The CDR3 here is CASSPRGGPGNQAFF. DNA for the CDR3: TGTGCCAGCAGCCCGAGGGGGGGGCCCGGAAATCAAGCTTTCTTT.

The chain carries TRBV28 and TRBJ1-2; D is unclear. CDR3 size: 14 residues. V was shortened by 6 bases and J by 7 bases, with 18 bases between the two germline ends. Per germline, CDR1 MDHEN and CDR2 SYDVKM. CDR3 coding DNA: TGTGCCAGCAGATCCGGGTCCCTCAGAGTTGGCTACACCTTC. Translating it yields CASRSGSLRVGYTF.

This rearrangement joins TRBV4-2 to TRBJ1-6; possibly TRBD1 for D (5 bases). This CDR3 contains 17 residues. V was pared by 0 bases and J by 5 bases, with 14 bases between. Germline V gives CDR1 LGHNA, CDR2 YNFKEQ. The CDR3 loop is CASSQERGMGNNSPLHF. In DNA, the CDR3 is TGTGCCAGCAGCCAAGAGAGGGGCATGGGGAATAATTCACCCCTCCACTTT.

The rearrangement joins TRBV2 to TRBJ2-3, with D perhaps matching TRBD1 (5 bases). The CDR3 consists of 12 residues. CDR1 SNHLY and CDR2 FYNNEI come from the germline V gene. Between the trimmed V and J ends, which lost 10 bases and 0 bases, there was a span of 8 bases. CDR3 DNA: TGTGCCATAGACAGTAGCACAGATACGCAGTATTTT. This translates into CAIDSSTDTQYF.

This clone was counted a single time. DNA for the CDR3: TGTGCCAGCAGCTTAGGGGGGGCAGGAGCTCACCAAGAGACCCAGTACTTC. It encodes CASSLGGAGAHQETQYF. The chain combines TRBV7-3 with TRBJ2-5, with D perhaps TRBD2 (7 bases). The CDR3 consists of 17 residues. V lost 2 bases, J lost 0 bases, and 16 bases lay in between. Germline-derived CDR1 and CDR2 are SGHTA and FQGTGA.

This chain joins TRBV28 and TRBJ2-3, with 8 bases that match TRBD1. Germline CDR1 MDHEN, CDR2 SYDVKM. Losses at the gene ends were 5 bases for V and 2 bases for J; bases not matched to a gene: 6. This CDR3 contains 15 residues. The chain's CDR3 is CASSLQGAPTDTQYF. The CDR3 DNA sequence: TGTGCCAGCAGTCTCCAGGGGGCACCCACAGATACGCAGTATTTT.

The rearrangement links TRBV5-4 to TRBJ1-2; D not resolved. This CDR3 has 14 amino acids. CDR1 SGHNT and CDR2 YYREEE come from the germline V gene (reference sequence). The V end lost 2 bases, the J end lost 6 bases, and 14 bases lay between the germline ends. The CDR3 loop is CASSFWWSSDGYTF. The CDR3 DNA sequence: TGTGCCAGCAGCTTTTGGTGGTCAAGCGATGGCTACACCTTC.

A few counts support this clone. This chain connects TRBV27 to TRBJ2-6; D remains ambiguous. CDR1 is MNHEY, CDR2 SMNVEV, per germline (reference sequence). The V gene lost 5 bases and the J gene lost 2 bases, with 16 bases spanning the gap. The CDR3 runs to 17 residues. DNA of the CDR3: TGTGCCAGCAGTCCCGATCGGTTGCGAGCTGGGGCCAACGTCCTGACTTTC. As protein: CASSPDRLRAGANVLTF.

The J gene is TRBJ1-2, the V gene TRBV7-3, with 7 bases lining up with TRBD1. With 5 bases clipped from V and 8 bases from J, the junction kept 11 bases outside the gene matches. The CDR3 is 14 residues long. Germline CDR1 SGHTA, CDR2 FQGTGA. CDR3 residues: CASSDKTGVKGYTF. The CDR3, as DNA: TGTGCCAGCAGCGATAAAACAGGGGTGAAGGGCTACACCTTC.

This clone showed up just a few times. CDR3 residues: CASRIQQGVNTEAFF. DNA of the CDR3: TGTGCCAGCAGAATCCAACAGGGGGTGAACACTGAAGCTTTCTTT. This chain connects TRBV6-1 to TRBJ1-1; 8 nucleotides line up with TRBD1. V lost 6 bases and J lost 0; bases outside the gene matches: 6. Germline CDR1 MNHNS, CDR2 SASEGT. This CDR3 contains 15 residues.

About this clone: The conserved final phenylalanine or tryptophan is absent from the CDR3, which likely points to a read error. The CDR3 protein is CASKGVLGSPLHL. DNA of the CDR3: TGTGCCAGCAAGGGGGTATTAGGTTCACCCCTCCACCTT. V and J are TRBV2 and TRBJ1-6, with D possibly TRBD1 on 6 matching bases. Trimming shortened V by 7 bases and J by 9 bases, and 13 bases separated the two germline ends. Germline CDR1 reads SNHLY; CDR2 reads FYNNEI. The CDR3 sequence is 13 residues long.

The genes are TRBV14 and TRBJ1-1; D is unclear. The V end lost 1 base, the J end lost 3 bases, and 12 bases lay between the germline ends. The CDR3 spans 15 residues. Germline values: CDR1 SGHDN, CDR2 FVKESK. CDR3 sequence reads: CASSQVYPSDTEAFF. CDR3 coding DNA: TGTGCCAGCAGCCAAGTATACCCGTCGGACACTGAAGCTTTCTTT.

V gene TRBV2 combines with J gene TRBJ1-3; D unresolved. In germline, CDR1 is SNHLY, CDR2 FYNNEI. The CDR3 extends over 12 amino acids. V lost 1 base and J lost 8, with 6 bases in between. The CDR3 loop reads CASSEERDTIYF. The CDR3, as DNA: TGTGCCAGCAGTGAAGAACGGGACACCATATATTTT.

In its sample, this clone was seen once. This chain joins TRBV5-1 and TRBJ1-2; 8 nucleotides line up with TRBD1. The CDR3 sequence is 16 residues long. Germline CDR1 and CDR2: SGHRS and YFSETQ. The V segment lost 4 bases and the J segment 0 bases; nucleotides outside the gene matches: 8. The CDR3 reads CASSPLDRGSNYGYTF. In nucleotides, the CDR3 is TGCGCCAGCAGCCCGCTCGACAGGGGCTCTAACTATGGCTACACCTTC.

The gene calls are TRBV25-1 and TRBJ2-1, with a tentative D call TRBD1 (6 bases). The CDR3 runs to 12 residues. Germline-derived CDR1 and CDR2 are MGHDK and SYGVNS. Trimming shortened V by 7 bases and J by 8 bases, and 12 bases separated the two germline ends. The CDR3, as DNA: TGTGCCAGCATCGGAAACAGGGATGAGCAGTTCTTC. It translates to CASIGNRDEQFF.

The chain combines TRBV2 with TRBJ2-1, with 11 bases lining up with TRBD2. The CDR3 contains 17 residues. Germline V gene sequence: CDR1 SNHLY, CDR2 FYNNEI. V dropped 6 bases and J dropped 3; count of bases not matched to a gene: 10. The CDR3: CASRTDTGTSGYNEQFF. Here the CDR3 DNA reads TGTGCCAGCAGGACGGATACCGGGACTAGCGGCTACAATGAGCAGTTCTTC.